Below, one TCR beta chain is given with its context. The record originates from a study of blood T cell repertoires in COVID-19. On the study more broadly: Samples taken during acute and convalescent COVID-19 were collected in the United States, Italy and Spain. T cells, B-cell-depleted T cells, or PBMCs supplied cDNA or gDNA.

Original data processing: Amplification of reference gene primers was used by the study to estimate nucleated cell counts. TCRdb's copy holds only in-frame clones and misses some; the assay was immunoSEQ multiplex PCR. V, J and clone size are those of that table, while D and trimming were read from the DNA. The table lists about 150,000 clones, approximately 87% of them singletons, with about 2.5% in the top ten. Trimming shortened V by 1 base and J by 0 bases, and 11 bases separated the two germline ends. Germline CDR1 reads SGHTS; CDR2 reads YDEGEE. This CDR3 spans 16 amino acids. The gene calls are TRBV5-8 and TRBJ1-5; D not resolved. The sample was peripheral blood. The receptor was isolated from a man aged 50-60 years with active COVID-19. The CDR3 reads CASSLLGGNSNQPQHF. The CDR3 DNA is TGTGCCAGCAGCTTGTTGGGCGGGAATAGCAATCAGCCCCAGCATTTT. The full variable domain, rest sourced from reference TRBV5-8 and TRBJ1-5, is EAGVTQSPTHLIKTRGQQATLRCSPISGHTSVYWYQQALGLGLQFLLWYDEGEERNRGNFPPRFSGRQFPNYSSELNVNALELEDSALYLCASSLLGGNSNQPQHFGDGTRLSIL.